Sequencing of this T cell receptor beta chain was carried out in a study of OX40 agonist ivuxolimab in advanced cancers. Germline V gene data show CDR1 as SGHRS and CDR2 as YFSETQ. With V trimmed by 1 base and J by 3 bases, 12 bases remained unmatched. There are 17 residues in the CDR3. TCRdb keeps only in-frame clones here, not all; method: immunoSEQ multiplex PCR. The sample comprises more than 35,000 clones, more than 85% of which are singletons, and about 2.4% rests with the top ten. About this clone: Its cognate antigen is unknown.

Overall study results and limits: Not determined was the antigen specificity of the expanded peripheral T cells.

The J gene is TRBJ1-2, the V gene TRBV5-1; 7 bases line up with TRBD1. Specimen: CD4+ or CD8+ T cells sorted from blood, collected in a trial of the OX40 agonist ivuxolimab. This sequence originates from an adult with an advanced solid tumor such as melanoma, head and neck, liver or kidney cancer. The CDR3 loop is CASSLYPGGGQDYGYTF. CDR3 bases: TGCGCCAGCAGCTTGTACCCAGGGGGGGGGCAGGACTATGGCTACACCTTC.